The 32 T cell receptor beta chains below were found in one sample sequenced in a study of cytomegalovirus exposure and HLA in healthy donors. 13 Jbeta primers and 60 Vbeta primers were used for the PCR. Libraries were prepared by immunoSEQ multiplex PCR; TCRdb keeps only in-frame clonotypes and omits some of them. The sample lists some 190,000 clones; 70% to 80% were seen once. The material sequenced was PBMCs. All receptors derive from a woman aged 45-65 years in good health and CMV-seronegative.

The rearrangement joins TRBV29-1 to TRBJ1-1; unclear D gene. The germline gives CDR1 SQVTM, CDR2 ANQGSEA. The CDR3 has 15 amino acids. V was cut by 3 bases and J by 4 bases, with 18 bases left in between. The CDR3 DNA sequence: TGCAGCGTTGATGATTCCCCAGGCCCGAGCACTGAAGCTTTCTTT. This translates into CSVDDSPGPSTEAFF.

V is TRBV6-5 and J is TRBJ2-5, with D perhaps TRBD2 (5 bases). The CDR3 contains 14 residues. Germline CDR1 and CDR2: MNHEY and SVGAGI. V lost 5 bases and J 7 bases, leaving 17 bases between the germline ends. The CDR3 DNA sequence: TGTGCCAGCAGTGAGGGCAGGTCACTTGGGACCCAGTACTTC. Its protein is CASSEGRSLGTQYF.

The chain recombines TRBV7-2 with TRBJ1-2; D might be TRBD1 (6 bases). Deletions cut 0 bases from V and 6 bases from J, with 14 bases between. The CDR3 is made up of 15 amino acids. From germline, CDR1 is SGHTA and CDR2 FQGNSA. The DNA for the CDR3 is TGTGCCAGCAGCTTAGCCCCCGGACAGTGGAATGGCTACACCTTC. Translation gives CASSLAPGQWNGYTF.

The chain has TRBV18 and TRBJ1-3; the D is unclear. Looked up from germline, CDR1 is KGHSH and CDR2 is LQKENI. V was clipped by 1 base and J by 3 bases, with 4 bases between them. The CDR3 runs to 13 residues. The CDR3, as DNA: TGTGCCAGCTCACCACGAGATGGAAACACCATATATTTT. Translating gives CASSPRDGNTIYF. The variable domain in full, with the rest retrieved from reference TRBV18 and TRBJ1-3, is NAGVMQNPRHLVRRRGQEARLRCSPMKGHSHVYWYRQLPEEGLKFMVYLQKENIIDESGMPKERFSAEFPKEGPSILRIQQVVRGDSAAYFCASSPRDGNTIYFGEGSWLTVV.

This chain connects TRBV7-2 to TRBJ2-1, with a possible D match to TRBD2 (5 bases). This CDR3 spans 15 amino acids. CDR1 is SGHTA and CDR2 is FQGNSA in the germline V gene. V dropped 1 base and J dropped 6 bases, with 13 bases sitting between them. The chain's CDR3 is CASSLESGPSNEQFF. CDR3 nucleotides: TGTGCCAGCAGCTTAGAGAGCGGCCCCTCCAATGAGCAGTTCTTC.

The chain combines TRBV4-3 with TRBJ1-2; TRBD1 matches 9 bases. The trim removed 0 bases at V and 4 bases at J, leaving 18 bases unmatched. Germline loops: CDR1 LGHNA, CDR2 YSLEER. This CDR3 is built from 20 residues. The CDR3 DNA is TGCGCCAGCAGCCAAGATTTGGCCGACCTACAGGGGGCGCGGGGCTATGGCTACACCTTC. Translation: CASSQDLADLQGARGYGYTF.

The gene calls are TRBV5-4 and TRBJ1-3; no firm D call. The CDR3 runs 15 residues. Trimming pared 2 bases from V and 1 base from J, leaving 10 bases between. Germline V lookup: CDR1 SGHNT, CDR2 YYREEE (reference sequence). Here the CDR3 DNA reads TGTGCCAGCAGCTTAACCGGGGTGTCTGGAAACACCATATATTTT. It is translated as CASSLTGVSGNTIYF.

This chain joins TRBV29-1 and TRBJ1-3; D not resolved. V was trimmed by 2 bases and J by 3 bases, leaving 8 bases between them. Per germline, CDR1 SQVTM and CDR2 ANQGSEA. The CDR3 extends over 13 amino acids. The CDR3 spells CSVERSGGNTIYF. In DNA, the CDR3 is TGCAGCGTTGAACGTTCGGGTGGAAACACCATATATTTT.

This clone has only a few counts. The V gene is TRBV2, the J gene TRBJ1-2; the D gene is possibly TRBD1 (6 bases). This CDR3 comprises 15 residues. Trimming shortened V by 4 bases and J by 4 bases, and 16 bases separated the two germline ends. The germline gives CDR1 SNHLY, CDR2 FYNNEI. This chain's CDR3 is CASSAEARGSYGYTF. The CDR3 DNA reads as TGTGCCAGCAGTGCAGAGGCCAGGGGTAGCTATGGCTACACCTTC.

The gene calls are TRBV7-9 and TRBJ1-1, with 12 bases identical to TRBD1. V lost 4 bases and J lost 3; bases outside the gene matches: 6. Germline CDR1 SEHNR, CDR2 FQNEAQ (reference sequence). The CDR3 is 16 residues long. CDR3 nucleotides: TGTGCCAGCAGCTCCGGGACAGGGGGCGGGTACACTGAAGCTTTCTTT. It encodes CASSSGTGGGYTEAFF. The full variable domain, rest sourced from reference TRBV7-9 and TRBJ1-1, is DTGVSQNPRHKITKRGQNVTFRCDPISEHNRLYWYRQTLGQGPEFLTYFQNEAQLEKSRLLSDRFSAERPKGSFSTLEIQRTEQGDSAMYLCASSSGTGGGYTEAFFGQGTRLTVV.

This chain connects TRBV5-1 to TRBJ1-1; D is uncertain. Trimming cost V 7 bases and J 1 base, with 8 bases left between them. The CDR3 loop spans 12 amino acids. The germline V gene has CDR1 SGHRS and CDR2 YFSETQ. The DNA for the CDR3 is TGCGCCAGCCGGAGAGAGAACACTGAAGCTTTCTTT. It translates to CASRRENTEAFF.

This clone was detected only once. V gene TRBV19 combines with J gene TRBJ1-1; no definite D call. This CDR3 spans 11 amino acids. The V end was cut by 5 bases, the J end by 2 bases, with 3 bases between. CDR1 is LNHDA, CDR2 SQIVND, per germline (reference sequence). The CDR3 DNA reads TGTGCCAGTAGTTCAAACACTGAAGCTTTCTTT. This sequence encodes CASSSNTEAFF.

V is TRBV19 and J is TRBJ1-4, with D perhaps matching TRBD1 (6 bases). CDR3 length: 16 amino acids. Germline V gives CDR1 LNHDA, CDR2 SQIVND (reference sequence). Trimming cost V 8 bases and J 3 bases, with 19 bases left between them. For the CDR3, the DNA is TGTGCCAGTGCCCCCGGTTCCAAGGGGGCTAATGAAAAACTGTTTTTT. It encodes CASAPGSKGANEKLFF.

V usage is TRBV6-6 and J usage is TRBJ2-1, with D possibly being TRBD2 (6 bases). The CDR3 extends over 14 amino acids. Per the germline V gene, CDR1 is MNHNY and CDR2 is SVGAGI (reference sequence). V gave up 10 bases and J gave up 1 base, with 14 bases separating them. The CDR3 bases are TGTGCCACCCGACCCGGGACTTCCTACAATGAGCAGTTCTTC. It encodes CATRPGTSYNEQFF.

The CDR3 region is CASSQEHGSSSYNEQFF. CDR3 coding DNA: TGCGCCAGCAGCCAAGAGCATGGTTCGAGCTCCTACAATGAGCAGTTCTTC. The rearrangement uses TRBV4-3 and TRBJ2-1; no reliable D call. V dropped 0 bases and J dropped 0 bases, with 12 bases sitting between them. The CDR3 is 17 amino acids. Germline-derived CDR1 and CDR2 are LGHNA and YSLEER.

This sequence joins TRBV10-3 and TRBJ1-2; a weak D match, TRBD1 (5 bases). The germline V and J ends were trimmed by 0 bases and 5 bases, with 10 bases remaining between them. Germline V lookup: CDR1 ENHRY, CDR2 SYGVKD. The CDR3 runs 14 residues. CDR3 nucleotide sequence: TGTGCCATCAGTGAGTCGGGGGAGGGGTATGGCTACACCTTC. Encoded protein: CAISESGEGYGYTF.

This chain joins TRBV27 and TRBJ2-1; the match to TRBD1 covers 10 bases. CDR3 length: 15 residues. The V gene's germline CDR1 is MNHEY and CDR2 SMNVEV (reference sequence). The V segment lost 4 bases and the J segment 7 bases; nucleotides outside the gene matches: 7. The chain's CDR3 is CASSWGTGEWNEQFF. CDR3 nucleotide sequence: TGTGCCAGCAGTTGGGGGACAGGGGAGTGGAATGAGCAGTTCTTC.

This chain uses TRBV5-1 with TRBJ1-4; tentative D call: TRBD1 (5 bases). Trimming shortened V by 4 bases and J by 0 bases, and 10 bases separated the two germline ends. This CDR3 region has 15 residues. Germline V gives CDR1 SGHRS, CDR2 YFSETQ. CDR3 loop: CASSVAGSTNEKLFF. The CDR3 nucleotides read TGCGCCAGCAGCGTCGCAGGGTCAACTAATGAAAAACTGTTTTTT.

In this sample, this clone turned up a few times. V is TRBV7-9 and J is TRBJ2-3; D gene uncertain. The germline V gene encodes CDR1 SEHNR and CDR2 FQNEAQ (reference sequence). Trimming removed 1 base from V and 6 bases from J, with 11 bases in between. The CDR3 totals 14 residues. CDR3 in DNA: TGTGCCAGCAGCTTAGAGTCCGCCAGGGATACGCAGTATTTT. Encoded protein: CASSLESARDTQYF.

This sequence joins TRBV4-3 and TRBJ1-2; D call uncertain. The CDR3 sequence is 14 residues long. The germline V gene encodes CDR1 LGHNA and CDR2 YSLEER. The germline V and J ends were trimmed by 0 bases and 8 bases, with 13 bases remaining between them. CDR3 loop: CASSQDPGGPGYTF. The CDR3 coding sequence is TGCGCCAGCAGCCAAGACCCGGGAGGGCCAGGCTACACCTTC.

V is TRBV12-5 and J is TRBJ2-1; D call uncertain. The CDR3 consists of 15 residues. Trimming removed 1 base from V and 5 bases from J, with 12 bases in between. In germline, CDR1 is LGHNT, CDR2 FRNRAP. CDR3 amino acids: CASGLGHTIDNEQFF. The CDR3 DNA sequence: TGTGCTAGTGGTTTGGGACACACAATTGACAATGAGCAGTTCTTC.

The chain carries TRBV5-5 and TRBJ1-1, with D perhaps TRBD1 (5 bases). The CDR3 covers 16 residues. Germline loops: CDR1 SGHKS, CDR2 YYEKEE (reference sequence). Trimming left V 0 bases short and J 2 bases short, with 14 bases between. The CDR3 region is CASSLVPFQGNTEAFF. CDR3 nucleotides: TGTGCCAGCAGCTTGGTCCCGTTTCAGGGTAACACTGAAGCTTTCTTT.

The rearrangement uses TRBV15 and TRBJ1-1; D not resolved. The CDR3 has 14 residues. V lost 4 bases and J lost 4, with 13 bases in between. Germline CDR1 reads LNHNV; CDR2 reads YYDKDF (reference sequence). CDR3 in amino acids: CATSKTGEPTEAFF. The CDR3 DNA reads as TGTGCCACCAGCAAGACTGGGGAGCCCACTGAAGCTTTCTTT.

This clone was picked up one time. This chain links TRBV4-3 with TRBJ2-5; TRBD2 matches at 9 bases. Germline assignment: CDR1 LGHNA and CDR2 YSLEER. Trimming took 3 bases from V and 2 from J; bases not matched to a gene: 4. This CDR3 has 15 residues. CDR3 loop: CASSQTSGPQETQYF. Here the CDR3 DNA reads TGCGCCAGCAGCCAGACTAGCGGCCCTCAAGAGACCCAGTACTTC.

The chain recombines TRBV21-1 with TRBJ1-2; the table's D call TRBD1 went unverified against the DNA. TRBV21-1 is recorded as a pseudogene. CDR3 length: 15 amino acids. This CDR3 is CASSNSRDNSHGYTF. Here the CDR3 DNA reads TGTGCCAGCAGCAACTCCCGGGACAACTCACATGGCTACACCTTC.

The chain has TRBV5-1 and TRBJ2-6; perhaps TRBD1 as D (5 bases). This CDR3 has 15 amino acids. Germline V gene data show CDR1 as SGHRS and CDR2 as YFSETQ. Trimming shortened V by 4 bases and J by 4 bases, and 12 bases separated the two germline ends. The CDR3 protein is CASSRDSSGANVLTF. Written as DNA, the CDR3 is TGCGCCAGCAGCCGAGACAGTTCCGGGGCCAACGTCCTGACTTTC.

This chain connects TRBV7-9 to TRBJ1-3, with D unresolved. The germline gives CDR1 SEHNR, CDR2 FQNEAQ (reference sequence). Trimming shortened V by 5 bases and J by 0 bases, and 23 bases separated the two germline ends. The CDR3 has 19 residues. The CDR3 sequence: CASSINSGRPRSSGNTIYF. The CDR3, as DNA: TGTGCCAGCAGCATCAATTCGGGGAGACCCAGATCCTCTGGAAACACCATATATTTT. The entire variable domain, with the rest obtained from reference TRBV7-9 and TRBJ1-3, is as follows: DTGVSQNPRHKITKRGQNVTFRCDPISEHNRLYWYRQTLGQGPEFLTYFQNEAQLEKSRLLSDRFSAERPKGSFSTLEIQRTEQGDSAMYLCASSINSGRPRSSGNTIYFGEGSWLTVV.

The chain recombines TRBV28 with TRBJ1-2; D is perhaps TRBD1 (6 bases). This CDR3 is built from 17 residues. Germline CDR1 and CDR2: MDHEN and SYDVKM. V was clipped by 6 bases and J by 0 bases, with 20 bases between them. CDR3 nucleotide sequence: TGTGCCAGCAGCAAACCCGGACAGCTAGGCACTAACTATGGCTACACCTTC. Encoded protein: CASSKPGQLGTNYGYTF.

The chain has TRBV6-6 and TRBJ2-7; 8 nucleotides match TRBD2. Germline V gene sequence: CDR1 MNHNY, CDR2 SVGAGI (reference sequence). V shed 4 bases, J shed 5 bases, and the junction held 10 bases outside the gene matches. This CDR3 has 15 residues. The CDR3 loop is CASSFIAGRANEQYF. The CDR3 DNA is TGTGCCAGCAGTTTTATAGCGGGAAGGGCCAACGAGCAGTACTTC.

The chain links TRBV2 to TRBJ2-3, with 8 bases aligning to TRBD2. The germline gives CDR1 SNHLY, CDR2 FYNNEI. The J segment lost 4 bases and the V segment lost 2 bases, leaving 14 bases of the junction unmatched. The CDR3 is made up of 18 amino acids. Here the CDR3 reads CASSELFGSGRAADTQYF. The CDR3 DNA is TGTGCCAGCAGTGAACTTTTTGGGAGCGGGAGAGCAGCAGATACGCAGTATTTT.

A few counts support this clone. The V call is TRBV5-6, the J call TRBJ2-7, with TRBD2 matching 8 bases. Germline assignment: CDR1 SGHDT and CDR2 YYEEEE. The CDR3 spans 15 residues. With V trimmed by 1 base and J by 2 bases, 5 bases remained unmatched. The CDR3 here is CASSLWGLGTYEQYF. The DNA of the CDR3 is TGTGCCAGCAGCTTGTGGGGACTAGGGACCTACGAGCAGTACTTC.

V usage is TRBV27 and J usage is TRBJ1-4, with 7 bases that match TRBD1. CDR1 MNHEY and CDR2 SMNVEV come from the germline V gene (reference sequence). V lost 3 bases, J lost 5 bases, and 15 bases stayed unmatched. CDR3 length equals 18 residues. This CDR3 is CASSFDRDLRPPNEKLFF. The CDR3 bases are TGTGCCAGCAGTTTCGACAGGGATTTACGCCCGCCCAATGAAAAACTGTTTTTT.